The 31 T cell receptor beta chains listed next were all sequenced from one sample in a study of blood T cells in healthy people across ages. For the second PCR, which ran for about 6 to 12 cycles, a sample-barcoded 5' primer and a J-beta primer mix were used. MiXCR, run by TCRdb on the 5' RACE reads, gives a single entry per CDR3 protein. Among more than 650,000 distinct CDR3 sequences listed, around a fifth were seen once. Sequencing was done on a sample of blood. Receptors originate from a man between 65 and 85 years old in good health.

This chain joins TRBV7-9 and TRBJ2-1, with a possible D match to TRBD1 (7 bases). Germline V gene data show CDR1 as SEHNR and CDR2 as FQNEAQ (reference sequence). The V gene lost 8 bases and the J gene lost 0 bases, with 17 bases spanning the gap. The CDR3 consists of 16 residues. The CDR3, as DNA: TGTGCCAGCTTAGGAGGGACAGAGAGCTCCTACAATGAGCAGTTCTTC. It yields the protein CASLGGTESSYNEQFF.

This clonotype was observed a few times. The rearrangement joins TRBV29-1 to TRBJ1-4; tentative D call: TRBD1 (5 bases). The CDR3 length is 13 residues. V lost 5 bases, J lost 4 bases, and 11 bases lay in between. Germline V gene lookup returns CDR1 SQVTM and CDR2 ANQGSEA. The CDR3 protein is CSVLHDSNEKLFF. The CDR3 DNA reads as TGCAGCGTTTTACATGACAGTAATGAAAAACTGTTTTTT. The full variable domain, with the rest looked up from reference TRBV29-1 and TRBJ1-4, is SAVISQKPSRDICQRGTSLTIQCQVDSQVTMMFWYRQQPGQSLTLIATANQGSEATYESGFVIDKFPISRPNLTFSTLTVSNMSPEDSSIYLCSVLHDSNEKLFFGSGTQLSVL.

The CDR3 spells CASSDWTARSHTQYF. CDR3 bases: TGTGCCAGCAGTGATTGGACCGCCCGCTCCCATACGCAGTATTTT. The chain carries TRBV6-5 and TRBJ2-3; D not certain. Deletions cut 5 bases from V and 7 bases from J, with 19 bases between. Germline V gene lookup returns CDR1 MNHEY and CDR2 SVGAGI. CDR3 length: 15 residues.

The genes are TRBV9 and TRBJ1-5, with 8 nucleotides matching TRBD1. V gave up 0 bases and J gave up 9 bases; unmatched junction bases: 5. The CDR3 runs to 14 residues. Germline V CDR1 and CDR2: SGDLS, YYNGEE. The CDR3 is CASSVGDRPLPQHF. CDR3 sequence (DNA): TGTGCCAGCAGCGTAGGGGACAGGCCTTTGCCCCAGCATTTT.

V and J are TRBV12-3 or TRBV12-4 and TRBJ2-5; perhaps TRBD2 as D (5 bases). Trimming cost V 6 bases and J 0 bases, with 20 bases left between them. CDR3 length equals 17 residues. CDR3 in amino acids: CASSRPLWRVYQETQYF. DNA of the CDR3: TGTGCCAGCAGCCGCCCCCTATGGCGGGTGTACCAAGAGACCCAGTACTTC.

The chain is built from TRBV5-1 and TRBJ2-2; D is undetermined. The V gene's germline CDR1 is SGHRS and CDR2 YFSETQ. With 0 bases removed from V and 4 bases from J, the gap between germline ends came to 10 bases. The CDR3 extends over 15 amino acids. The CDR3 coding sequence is TGCGCCAGCAGCTTGGCGGAGAAAGGCACCGGGGAGCTGTTTTTT. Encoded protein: CASSLAEKGTGELFF.

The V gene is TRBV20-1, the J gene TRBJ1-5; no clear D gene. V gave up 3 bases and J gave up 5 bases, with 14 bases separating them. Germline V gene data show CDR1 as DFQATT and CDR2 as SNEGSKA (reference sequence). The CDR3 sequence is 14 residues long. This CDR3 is CSASAGFLDQPQHF. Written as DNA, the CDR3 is TGCAGTGCTAGTGCAGGCTTTCTCGATCAGCCCCAGCATTTT.

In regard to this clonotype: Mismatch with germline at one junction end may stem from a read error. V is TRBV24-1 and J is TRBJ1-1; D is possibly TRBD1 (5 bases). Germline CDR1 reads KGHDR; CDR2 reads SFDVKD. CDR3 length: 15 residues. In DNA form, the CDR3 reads TGTCCCGCCGGGGGGTTGCGGAACGCGAACACTGAAGCCTTCTTT. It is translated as CPAGGLRNANTEAFF.

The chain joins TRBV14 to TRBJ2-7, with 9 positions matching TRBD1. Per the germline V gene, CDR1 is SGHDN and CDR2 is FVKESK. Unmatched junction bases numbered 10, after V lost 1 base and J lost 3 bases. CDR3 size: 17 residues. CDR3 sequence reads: CASSQGSDRGVFYEQYF. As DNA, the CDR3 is TGTGCCAGCAGCCAAGGATCGGACAGGGGAGTATTCTACGAGCAGTACTTC. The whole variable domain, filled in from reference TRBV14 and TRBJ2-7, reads EAGVTQFPSHSVIEKGQTVTLRCDPISGHDNLYWYRRVMGKEIKFLLHFVKESKQDESGMPNNRFLAERTGGTYSTLKVQPAELEDSGVYFCASSQGSDRGVFYEQYFGPGTRLTVT.

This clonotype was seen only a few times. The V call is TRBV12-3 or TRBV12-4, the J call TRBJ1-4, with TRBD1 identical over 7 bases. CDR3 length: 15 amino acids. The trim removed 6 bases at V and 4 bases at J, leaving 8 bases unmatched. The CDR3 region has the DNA TGTGCCAGCAGCACCCGGACAGGTCTTAATGAAAAACTGTTTTTT. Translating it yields CASSTRTGLNEKLFF.

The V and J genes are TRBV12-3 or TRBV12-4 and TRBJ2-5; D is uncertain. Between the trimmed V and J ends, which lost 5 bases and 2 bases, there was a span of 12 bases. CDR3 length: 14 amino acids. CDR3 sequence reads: CASSRDLPQETQYF. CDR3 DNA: TGTGCCAGCAGTCGAGACTTGCCTCAAGAGACCCAGTACTTC.

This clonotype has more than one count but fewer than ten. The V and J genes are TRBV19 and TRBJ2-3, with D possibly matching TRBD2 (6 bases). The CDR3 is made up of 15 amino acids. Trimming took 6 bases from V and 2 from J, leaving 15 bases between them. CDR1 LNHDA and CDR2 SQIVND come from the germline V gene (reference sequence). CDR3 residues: CASSETRPNTDTQYF. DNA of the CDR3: TGTGCCAGTAGCGAGACTAGACCAAACACAGATACGCAGTATTTT.

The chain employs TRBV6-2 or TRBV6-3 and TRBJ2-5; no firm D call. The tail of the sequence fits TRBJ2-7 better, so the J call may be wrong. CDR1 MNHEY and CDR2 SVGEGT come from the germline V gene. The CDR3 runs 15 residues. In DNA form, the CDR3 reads TGTGCCAGCAGTTACTCCGATCGGGTATACTACGAGCAGTACGTC. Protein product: CASSYSDRVYYEQYV.

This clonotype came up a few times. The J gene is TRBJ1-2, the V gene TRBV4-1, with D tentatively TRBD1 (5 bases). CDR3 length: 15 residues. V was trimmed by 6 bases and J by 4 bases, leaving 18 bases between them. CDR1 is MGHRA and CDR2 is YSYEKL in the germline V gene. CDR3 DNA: TGCGCCAGCAGGTTCCAGGGACTTCCCCTCTATGGCTACACCTTC. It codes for CASRFQGLPLYGYTF.

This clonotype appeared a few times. The CDR3 sequence is CSAPKAGTNIYNEQFF. The CDR3 DNA sequence: TGCAGTGCCCCCAAGGCGGGGACTAACATCTACAATGAGCAGTTCTTC. The gene calls are TRBV20-1 and TRBJ2-1; the match to TRBD2 covers 7 bases. V lost 6 bases to trimming and J lost 3 bases; unmatched junction nucleotides: 14. From germline, CDR1 is DFQATT and CDR2 SNEGSKA (reference sequence). The CDR3 consists of 16 residues.

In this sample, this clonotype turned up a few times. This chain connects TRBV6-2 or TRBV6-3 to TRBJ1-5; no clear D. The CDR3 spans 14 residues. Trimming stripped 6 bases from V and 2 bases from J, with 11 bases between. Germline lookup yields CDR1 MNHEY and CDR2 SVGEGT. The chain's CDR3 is CASRANRGNQPQHF. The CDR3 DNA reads TGTGCCAGCAGGGCGAATCGAGGCAATCAGCCCCAGCATTTT.

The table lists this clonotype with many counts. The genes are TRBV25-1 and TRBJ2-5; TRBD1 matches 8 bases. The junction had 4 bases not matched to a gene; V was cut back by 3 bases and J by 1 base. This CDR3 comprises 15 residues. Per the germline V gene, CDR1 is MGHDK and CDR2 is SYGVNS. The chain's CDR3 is CASSDPGQGQETQYF. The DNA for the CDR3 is TGTGCCAGCAGTGACCCAGGACAGGGCCAAGAGACCCAGTACTTC. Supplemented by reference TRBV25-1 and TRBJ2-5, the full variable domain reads EADIYQTPRYLVIGTGKKITLECSQTMGHDKMYWYQQDPGMELHLIHYSYGVNSTEKGDLSSESTVSRIRTEHFPLTLESARPSHTSQYLCASSDPGQGQETQYFGPGTRLLVL.

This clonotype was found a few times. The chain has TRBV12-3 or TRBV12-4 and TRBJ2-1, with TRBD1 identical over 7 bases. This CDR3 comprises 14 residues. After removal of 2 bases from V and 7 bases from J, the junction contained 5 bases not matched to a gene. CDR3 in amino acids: CASSLPGQWNEQFF. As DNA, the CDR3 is TGTGCCAGCAGTTTACCGGGACAGTGGAATGAGCAGTTCTTC.

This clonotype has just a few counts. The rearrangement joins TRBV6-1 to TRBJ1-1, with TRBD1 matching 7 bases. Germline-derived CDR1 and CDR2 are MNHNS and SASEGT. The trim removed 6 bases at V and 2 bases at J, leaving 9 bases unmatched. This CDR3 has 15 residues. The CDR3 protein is CASRTGYRGNTEAFF. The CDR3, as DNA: TGTGCCAGCAGGACGGGTTACAGGGGCAACACTGAAGCTTTCTTT.

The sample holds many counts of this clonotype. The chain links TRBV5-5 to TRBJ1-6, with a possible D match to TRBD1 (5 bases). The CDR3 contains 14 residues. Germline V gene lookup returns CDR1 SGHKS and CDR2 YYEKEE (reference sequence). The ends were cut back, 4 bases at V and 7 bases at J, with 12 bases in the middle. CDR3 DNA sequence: TGTGCCAGCAGCGTAGGGACGGCAAATTCACCCCTCCACTTT. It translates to CASSVGTANSPLHF.

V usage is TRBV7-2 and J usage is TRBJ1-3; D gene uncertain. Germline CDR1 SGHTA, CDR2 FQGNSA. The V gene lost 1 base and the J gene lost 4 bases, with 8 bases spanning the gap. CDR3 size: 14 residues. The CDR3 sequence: CASSLERLGNTIYF. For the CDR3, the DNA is TGTGCCAGCAGCTTAGAGAGACTGGGAAACACCATATATTTT.

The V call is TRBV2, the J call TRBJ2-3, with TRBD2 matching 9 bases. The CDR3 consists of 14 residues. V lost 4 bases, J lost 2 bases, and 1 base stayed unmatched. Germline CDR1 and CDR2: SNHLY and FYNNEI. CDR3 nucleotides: TGTGCCAGCAGTGGACTAGCGGACACAGATACGCAGTATTTT. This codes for CASSGLADTDTQYF.

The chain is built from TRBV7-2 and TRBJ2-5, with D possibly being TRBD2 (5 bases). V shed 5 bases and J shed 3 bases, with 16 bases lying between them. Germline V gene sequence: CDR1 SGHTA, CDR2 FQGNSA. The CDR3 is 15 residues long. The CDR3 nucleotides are TGTGCCAGCAGCCCCCTGGTTACTAGGGAAGAGACCCAGTACTTC. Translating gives CASSPLVTREETQYF.

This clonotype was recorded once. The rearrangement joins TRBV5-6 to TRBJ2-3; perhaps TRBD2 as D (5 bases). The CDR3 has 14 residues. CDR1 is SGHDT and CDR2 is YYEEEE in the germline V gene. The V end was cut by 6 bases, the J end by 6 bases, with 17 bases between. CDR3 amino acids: CASKSSPRGDTQYF. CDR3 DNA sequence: TGTGCCAGCAAGAGTAGCCCGAGAGGGGATACGCAGTATTTT.

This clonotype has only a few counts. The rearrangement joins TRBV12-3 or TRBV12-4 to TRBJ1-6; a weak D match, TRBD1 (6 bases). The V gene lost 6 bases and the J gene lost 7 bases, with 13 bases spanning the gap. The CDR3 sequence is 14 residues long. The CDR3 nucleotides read TGTGCCAGCAGCTTGGGACACAAAAATTCACCCCTCCACTTT. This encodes CASSLGHKNSPLHF.

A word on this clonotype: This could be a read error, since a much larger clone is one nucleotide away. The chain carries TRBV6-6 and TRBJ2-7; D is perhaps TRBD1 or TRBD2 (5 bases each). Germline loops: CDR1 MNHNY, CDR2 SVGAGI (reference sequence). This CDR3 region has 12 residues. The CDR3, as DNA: TGTGCCAACAGTTACCCCGAGGGGGAGCAGTACTTC. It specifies CANSYPEGEQYF.

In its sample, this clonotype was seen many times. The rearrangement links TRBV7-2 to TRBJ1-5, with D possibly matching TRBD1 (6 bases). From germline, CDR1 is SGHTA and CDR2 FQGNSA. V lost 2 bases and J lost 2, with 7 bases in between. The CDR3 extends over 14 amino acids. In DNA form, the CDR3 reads TGTGCCAGCAGCTTAAGACAGGGCAATCAGCCCCAGCATTTT. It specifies CASSLRQGNQPQHF.

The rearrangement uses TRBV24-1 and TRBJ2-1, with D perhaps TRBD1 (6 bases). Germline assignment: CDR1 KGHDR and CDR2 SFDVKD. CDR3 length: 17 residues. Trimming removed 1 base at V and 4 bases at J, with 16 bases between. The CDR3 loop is CATSDLDSTGAYNEQFF. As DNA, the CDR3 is TGTGCCACCAGTGATTTAGATTCGACAGGTGCTTACAATGAGCAGTTCTTC.

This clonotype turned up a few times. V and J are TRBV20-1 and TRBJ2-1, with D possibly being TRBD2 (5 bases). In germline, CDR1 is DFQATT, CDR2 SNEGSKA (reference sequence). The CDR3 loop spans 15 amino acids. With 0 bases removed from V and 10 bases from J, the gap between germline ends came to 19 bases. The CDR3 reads CSARDVGRTLREQFF. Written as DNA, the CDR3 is TGCAGTGCTAGAGACGTTGGACGGACTCTCAGGGAGCAGTTCTTC.

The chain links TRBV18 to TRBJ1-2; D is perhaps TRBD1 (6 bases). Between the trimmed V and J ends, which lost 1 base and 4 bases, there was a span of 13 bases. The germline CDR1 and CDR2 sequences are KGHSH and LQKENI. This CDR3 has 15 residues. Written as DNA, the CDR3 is TGTGCCAGCTCACCACTGGGGGGCGATCTCTATGGCTACACCTTC. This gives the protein CASSPLGGDLYGYTF. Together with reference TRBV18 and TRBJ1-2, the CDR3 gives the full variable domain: NAGVMQNPRHLVRRRGQEARLRCSPMKGHSHVYWYRQLPEEGLKFMVYLQKENIIDESGMPKERFSAEFPKEGPSILRIQQVVRGDSAAYFCASSPLGGDLYGYTFGSGTRLTVV.

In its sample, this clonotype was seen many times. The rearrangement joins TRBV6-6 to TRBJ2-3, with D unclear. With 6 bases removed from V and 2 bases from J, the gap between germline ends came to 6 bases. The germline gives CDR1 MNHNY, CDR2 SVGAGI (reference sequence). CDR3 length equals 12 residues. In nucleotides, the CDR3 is TGTGCCAGCAGGGAAAACACAGATACGCAGTATTTT. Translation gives CASRENTDTQYF.